The rows below give T cell receptor beta chains drawn from one sample of a study of patients and donors after allogeneic stem cell transplantation. TCRdb passed the RT-PCR reads through MiXCR, listing each CDR3 protein once. The repertoire holds 200,000 to 250,000 distinct CDR3 sequences, with roughly 14% as singletons. The sequencing input was blood, either unsorted or a sorted T cell fraction (not recorded which). All receptors come from a human donor who was either an allogeneic HSCT recipient or a stem cell or donor lymphocyte infusion donor (not recorded which). It is not recorded whose cells these are; they may come from a transplant donor. Both conserved end residues are part of each CDR3. The D gene is left open where the match is weak. Not all rows give a size; the values are once, few, many and, for expanded clones, a class.

few	TRBV12-3/TRBV12-4	TRBD1	TRBJ2-3	CASKPDRASTDTQYF	TGTGCCAGCAAGCCGGACAGGGCAAGCACAGATACGCAGTATTTT
few	TRBV2	-	TRBJ1-5	CASSAGWGNQPQHF	TGTGCCAGCAGCGCCGGGTGGGGGAATCAGCCCCAGCATTTT
many	TRBV7-8	-	TRBJ1-3	CASSLAAGDSGNTIYF	TGTGCCAGCAGCTTAGCGGCCGGGGACTCTGGAAACACCATATATTTT
few	TRBV6-1	TRBD2	TRBJ2-7	CASSPLAGANEQYF	TGTGCCAGCAGTCCCCTAGCGGGAGCGAACGAGCAGTACTTC
few	TRBV12-3/TRBV12-4	TRBD2	TRBJ2-5	CASSPRLAGGQETQYF	TGTGCCAGCAGTCCGAGACTAGCGGGGGGCCAAGAGACCCAGTACTTC
-	TRBV20-1	-	TRBJ2-3	CSAPPRGRLTDTQYF	TGCAGTGCTCCCCCCCGAGGGCGACTCACAGATACGCAGTATTTT
-	TRBV7-9	-	TRBJ1-4	CASSAKGRQNEKLFF	TGTGCCAGCAGCGCCAAGGGACGGCAAAATGAAAAACTGTTTTTT
many	TRBV20-1	TRBD1	TRBJ2-7	CSARDPQQGLYEQYF	TGCAGTGCTAGAGACCCTCAACAGGGGCTCTACGAGCAGTACTTC
few	TRBV6-1	-	TRBJ1-1	CASSEALGRTEAFF	TGTGCCAGCAGTGAAGCGCTCGGGCGCACTGAAGCTTTCTTT
few	TRBV7-9	-	TRBJ1-2	CASSGTTGLMNGYTF	TGTGCCAGCAGCGGCACTACCGGGCTTATGAACGGCTACACCTTC
many	TRBV12-3/TRBV12-4	-	TRBJ2-6	CASSLGGSSGANVLTF	TGTGCCAGCAGTTTGGGGGGTTCATCTGGGGCCAACGTCCTGACTTTC
few	TRBV14	TRBD1	TRBJ2-7	CASSRKGVGTGVYEQYF	TGTGCCAGCAGCCGAAAAGGGGTCGGGACAGGGGTATACGAGCAGTACTTC
-	TRBV5-1	-	TRBJ2-3	CASSEGGHTDTQYF	TGCGCCAGCAGCGAAGGTGGTCACACAGATACGCAGTATTTT
few	TRBV24-1	-	TRBJ2-5	CATSDGPQKQETQYF	TGTGCCACCAGTGACGGGCCCCAAAAGCAAGAGACCCAGTACTTC
-	TRBV20-1	-	TRBJ2-7	CSAIQSSAYEQYF	TGCAGTGCTATCCAGTCTAGCGCTTACGAGCAGTACTTC
few	TRBV5-6	TRBD1	TRBJ1-2	CASSFDRVGYTF	TGTGCCAGCAGCTTTGACAGGGTTGGCTACACCTTC
few	TRBV2	-	TRBJ1-3	CASSEVVFTSGNTIYF	TGTGCCAGCAGTGAAGTGGTTTTTACCTCTGGAAACACCATATATTTT
few	TRBV12-3/TRBV12-4	-	TRBJ2-7	CASSTRDPPSYEQYF	TGTGCCAGCAGCACTAGGGACCCTCCTTCCTACGAGCAGTACTTC
few	TRBV24-1	-	TRBJ2-3	CATSVSGSTDTQYF	TGTGCCACCAGTGTTTCGGGGAGCACAGATACGCAGTATTTT
few	TRBV5-1	TRBD1	TRBJ1-1	CASNGQGALDTEAFF	TGCGCCAGCAACGGACAGGGGGCTTTGGACACTGAAGCTTTCTTT
many	TRBV14	-	TRBJ1-2	CASSQVTYYGYTF	TGTGCCAGCAGCCAAGTCACGTACTATGGCTACACCTTC
-	TRBV5-1	TRBD1	TRBJ2-2	CASSPSQGANTGELFF	TGCGCCAGCAGCCCATCACAGGGGGCGAACACCGGGGAGCTGTTTTTT
-	TRBV6-5	-	TRBJ1-3	CASSYSGFSGNTIYF	TGTGCCAGCAGTTACTCGGGCTTCTCTGGAAACACCATATATTTT
-	TRBV7-6	TRBD2	TRBJ2-7	CASSLAPIAGGYPYEQYF	TGTGCCAGCAGCCTTGCTCCAATAGCGGGAGGTTATCCCTACGAGCAGTACTTC
few	TRBV12-3/TRBV12-4	TRBD1	TRBJ1-1	CASSLGSTGGSTEAFF	TGTGCCAGCAGTTTGGGCTCAACAGGGGGAAGCACTGAAGCTTTCTTT
-	TRBV3-1	-	TRBJ2-5	CASSLGGPMETQYF	TGTGCCAGCAGCCTCGGGGGACCCATGGAGACCCAGTACTTC
-	TRBV25-1	-	TRBJ1-1	CASSEPQDSQTEAFF	TGTGCCAGCAGTGAACCCCAGGACAGCCAGACCGAAGCTTTCTTT
many	TRBV12-3/TRBV12-4	TRBD2	TRBJ2-3	CASSFRGGANTQYF	TGTGCCAGCAGTTTTCGCGGGGGGGCTAATACGCAGTATTTT
many	TRBV20-1	-	TRBJ2-5	CSAGGERVETQYF	TGCAGTGCCGGTGGGGAGAGGGTAGAGACCCAGTACTTC
many	TRBV7-9	-	TRBJ2-7	CASSSPGGEQYF	TGTGCCAGCAGTTCCCCCGGGGGTGAGCAGTACTTC
few	TRBV20-1	-	TRBJ1-1	CSARDSGRLNTEAFF	TGCAGTGCTAGAGATTCGGGGCGGCTGAACACTGAAGCTTTCTTT
-	TRBV20-1	TRBD2	TRBJ2-1	CSAPFSGGASEQFF	TGCAGTGCCCCGTTTAGCGGGGGGGCGAGTGAGCAGTTCTTC
-	TRBV3-1	-	TRBJ2-7	CASSPGVASQSYEQYF	TGTGCCAGCAGCCCTGGGGTGGCATCTCAATCCTACGAGCAGTACTTC
medium-sized	TRBV29-1	-	TRBJ2-7	CSVEGYYEQYF	TGCAGCGTTGAGGGGTACTACGAGCAGTACTTC
few	TRBV10-3	TRBD1	TRBJ1-1	CAIGGDRRNTEAFF	TGTGCCATCGGAGGGGACAGGCGGAACACTGAAGCTTTCTTT
many	TRBV20-1	-	TRBJ2-3	CSASVGDTQYF	TGCAGTGCCTCAGTAGGAGATACGCAGTATTTT
-	TRBV30	-	TRBJ1-1	CAWRLEARFGTEAFF	TGTGCCTGGAGGCTCGAGGCCCGGTTCGGCACTGAAGCTTTCTTT
-	TRBV7-2	-	TRBJ2-5	CASSLDGRQETQYF	TGTGCCAGCAGCCTCGATGGGAGACAAGAGACCCAGTACTTC
few	TRBV7-2	-	TRBJ2-1	CASSFEGISSYNEQFF	TGTGCCAGCAGCTTTGAGGGGATCAGCTCCTACAATGAGCAGTTCTTC
-	TRBV25-1	-	TRBJ2-7	CASSPKEGAYEQYF	TGTGCCAGCAGCCCTAAGGAAGGGGCCTACGAGCAGTACTTC
many	TRBV6-2/TRBV6-3	-	TRBJ2-5	CASSKDPAIQETQYF	TGTGCCAGCAGTAAGGACCCAGCCATCCAAGAGACCCAGTACTTC
-	TRBV20-1	-	TRBJ2-7	CSALPGAGGTAEQYF	TGCAGTGCGCTCCCTGGGGCAGGGGGGACCGCCGAGCAGTACTTC